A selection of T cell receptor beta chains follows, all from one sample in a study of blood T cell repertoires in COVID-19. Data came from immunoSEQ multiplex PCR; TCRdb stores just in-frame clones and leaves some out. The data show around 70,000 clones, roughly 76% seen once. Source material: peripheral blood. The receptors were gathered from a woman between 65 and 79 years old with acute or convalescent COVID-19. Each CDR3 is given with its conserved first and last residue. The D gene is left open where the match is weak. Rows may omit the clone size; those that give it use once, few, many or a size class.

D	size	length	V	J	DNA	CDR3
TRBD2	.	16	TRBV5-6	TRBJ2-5	TGTGCCAGCAGCCCCTTGACTAGCGGGAGGCCGGAGACCCAGTACTTC	CASSPLTSGRPETQYF
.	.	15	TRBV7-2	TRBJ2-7	TGTGCCAGCAGCTTAGATCCTCTAGCGCCCTACGAGCAGTACTTC	CASSLDPLAPYEQYF
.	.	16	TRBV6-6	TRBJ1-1	TGTGCCAGCAGTTACTCGATCCCAGGAGGGCACACTGAAGCTTTCTTT	CASSYSIPGGHTEAFF
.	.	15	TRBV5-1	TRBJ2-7	TGCGCCAGCAGCAGGGGGGGACAGGTCGGGTACGAGCAGTACTTC	CASSRGGQVGYEQYF
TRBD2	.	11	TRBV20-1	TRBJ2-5	TGCGTAGCGGGAGGGGGGGAGACCCAGTACTTC	CVAGGGETQYF
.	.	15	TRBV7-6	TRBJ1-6	TGTGCCAGCAGCCCCACGGGAGGGTATAATTCACCCCTCCACTTT	CASSPTGGYNSPLHF
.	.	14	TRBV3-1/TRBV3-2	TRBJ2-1	TGTGCCAGCAGCACCCTCGGGGGCTACAATGAGCAGTTCTTC	CASSTLGGYNEQFF
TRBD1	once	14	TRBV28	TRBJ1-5	TGTGCCAGCGATGAGGTAGGGGGCGATCAGCCCCAGCATTTT	CASDEVGGDQPQHF
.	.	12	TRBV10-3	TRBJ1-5	TGTGCCATCAGTGATATGGGCAAGCCCCAGCATTTT	CAISDMGKPQHF
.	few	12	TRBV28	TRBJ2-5	TGTGCCAGTATACAGGGCCGGGGGACCCAGTACTTC	CASIQGRGTQYF
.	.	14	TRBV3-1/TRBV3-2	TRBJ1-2	TGTGCCAGCAGCCAAGGGCTGGGCAACTATGGCTACACCTTC	CASSQGLGNYGYTF
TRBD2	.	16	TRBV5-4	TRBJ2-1	TGTGCCAGCAGCCGTGGCGGGGGACCTCCTGGCAATGAGCAGTTCTTC	CASSRGGGPPGNEQFF
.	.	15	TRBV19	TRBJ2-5	TGTGCCAGTAGGGGGGCGGCGGTGACCCAAGAGACCCAGTACTTC	CASRGAAVTQETQYF
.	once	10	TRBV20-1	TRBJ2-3	TGCAGTGCCCTGGTTGGCACGCAGTATTTT	CSALVGTQYF
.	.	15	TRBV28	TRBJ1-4	TGTGCCAGCAGTTCACCAGGGGTCGGAAATGAAAAACTGTTTTTT	CASSSPGVGNEKLFF
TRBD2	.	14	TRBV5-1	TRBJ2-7	TGCGCCAGCAGCCGGACTAGCGGAACCTACGAGCAGTACTTC	CASSRTSGTYEQYF
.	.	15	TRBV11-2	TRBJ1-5	TGTGCCAGCAGCTTAGTGGCAGGGGCAAATCAGCCCCAGCATTTT	CASSLVAGANQPQHF
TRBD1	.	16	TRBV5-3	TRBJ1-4	TGTGCCAGAAGCCTCTTCGCACAGGGGAGACATGAAAAACTGTTTTTT	CARSLFAQGRHEKLFF
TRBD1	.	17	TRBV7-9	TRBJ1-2	TGTGCCAGCAGCTTAGGGCCCAGGACAGGAGGAGGCTATGGCTACACCTTC	CASSLGPRTGGGYGYTF
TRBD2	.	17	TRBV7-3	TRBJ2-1	TGTGCCAGCAGCCCCTTACCCGGGACTAGCGGGATTAATGAGCAGTTCTTC	CASSPLPGTSGINEQFF
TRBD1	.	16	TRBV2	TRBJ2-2	TGTGCCAGCAGTTTGGACAGGGGGCTAAGCACCGGGGAGCTGTTTTTT	CASSLDRGLSTGELFF
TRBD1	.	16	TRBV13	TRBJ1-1	TGTGCCAGCAGCTACCGGACAGGGGGAGTGGACACTGAAGCTTTCTTT	CASSYRTGGVDTEAFF
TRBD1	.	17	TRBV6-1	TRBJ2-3	TGTGCCAGCAGTGAAGCAGCTACAGGGGTCGGCACAGATACGCAGTATTTT	CASSEAATGVGTDTQYF
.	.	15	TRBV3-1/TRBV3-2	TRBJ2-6	TGTGCCAGCAGCCAAGTCAGGGCTGGGGCCAACGTCCTGACTTTC	CASSQVRAGANVLTF
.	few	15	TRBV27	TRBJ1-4	TGTGCCAGCAGTTTAGTAGGGGCAACTAATGAAAAACTGTTTTTT	CASSLVGATNEKLFF
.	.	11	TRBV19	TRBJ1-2	TGTGCCAGTAGCCCAGGTAAGGGCTACACCTTC	CASSPGKGYTF
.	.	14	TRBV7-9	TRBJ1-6	TGTGCCAGCACCACTTGGGGGGAGGCTTCACCCCTCCACTTT	CASTTWGEASPLHF
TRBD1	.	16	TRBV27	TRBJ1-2	TGTGCCAGCAGTTTGGACAGGGGGCATTTAAGCTATGGCTACACCTTC	CASSLDRGHLSYGYTF
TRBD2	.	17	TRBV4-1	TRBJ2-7	TGCGCCAGCAGCCAAGATTTAACTAGCGGAAGCTCCTACGAGCAGTACTTC	CASSQDLTSGSSYEQYF
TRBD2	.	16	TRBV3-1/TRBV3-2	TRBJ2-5	TGTGCCAGCAGCCGCAACGGGGGAGGGCCCCTTGAGACCCAGTACTTC	CASSRNGGGPLETQYF
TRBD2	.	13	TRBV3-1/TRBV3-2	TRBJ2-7	TGTGCCAGCAGCCAGGTCGGACTAGAGGAGCAGTACTTC	CASSQVGLEEQYF